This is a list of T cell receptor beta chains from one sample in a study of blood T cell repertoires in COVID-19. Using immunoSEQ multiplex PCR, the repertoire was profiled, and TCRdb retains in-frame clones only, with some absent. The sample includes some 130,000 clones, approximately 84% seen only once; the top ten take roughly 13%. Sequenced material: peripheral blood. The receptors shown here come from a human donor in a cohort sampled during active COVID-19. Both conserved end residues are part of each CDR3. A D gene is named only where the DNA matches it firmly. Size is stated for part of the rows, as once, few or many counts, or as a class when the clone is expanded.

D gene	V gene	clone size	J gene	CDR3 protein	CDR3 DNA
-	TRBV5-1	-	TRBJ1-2	CASSLTAQGSGYGYTF	TGCGCCAGCAGCTTGACCGCCCAGGGGTCCGGGTATGGCTACACCTTC
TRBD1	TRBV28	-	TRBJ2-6	CASSSPPGQGFEANVLTF	TGTGCCAGCAGTTCCCCGCCGGGACAGGGTTTTGAAGCCAACGTCCTGACTTTC
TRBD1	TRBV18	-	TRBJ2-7	CASSQDRGTRYEQYF	TGTGCCAGCTCACAGGACAGGGGAACGCGGTACGAGCAGTACTTC
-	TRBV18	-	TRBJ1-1	CASSPGQDTEAFF	TGTGCCAGCTCACCGGGACAAGACACTGAAGCTTTCTTT
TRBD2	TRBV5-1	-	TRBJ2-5	CASSLDGRGPKETQYF	TGCGCCAGCAGCTTGGATGGGAGGGGCCCTAAAGAGACCCAGTACTTC
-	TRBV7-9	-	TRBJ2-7	CASSELGAGGEQYF	TGTGCCAGCAGCGAGCTAGGAGCAGGAGGCGAGCAGTACTTC
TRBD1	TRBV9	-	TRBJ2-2	CASNLRGGAFGELFF	TGTGCCAGCAATCTCAGAGGGGGCGCTTTCGGGGAGCTGTTTTTT
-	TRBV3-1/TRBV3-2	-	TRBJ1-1	CASSLTVRLIF	TGTGCCAGCAGCTTGACTGTCCGTCTGATCTTT
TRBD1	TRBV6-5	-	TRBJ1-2	CASSRQGGDGYTF	TGTGCCAGCAGTCGACAGGGGGGGGATGGCTACACCTTC
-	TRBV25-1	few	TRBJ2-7	CASSGSGEQYF	TGTGCCAGCAGTGGCTCAGGAGAGCAGTACTTC
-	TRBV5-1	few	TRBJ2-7	CASSGGGTYEQYF	TGCGCCAGCAGTGGAGGGGGCACCTACGAGCAGTACTTC
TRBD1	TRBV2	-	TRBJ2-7	CASSDRDRFYEQYF	TGTGCCAGCAGTGACCGGGACAGGTTCTACGAGCAGTACTTC
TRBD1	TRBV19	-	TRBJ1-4	CASSIGTGFGKLFF	TGTGCCAGTAGTATTGGGACAGGCTTTGGAAAACTGTTTTTT
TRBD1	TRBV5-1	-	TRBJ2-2	CASDGTGVTGELFF	TGCGCCAGCGACGGGACAGGGGTTACCGGGGAGCTGTTTTTT
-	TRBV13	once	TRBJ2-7	CASSSETDYEQYF	TGTGCCAGCAGCTCAGAGACAGACTACGAGCAGTACTTC
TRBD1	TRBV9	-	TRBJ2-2	CASSSQGSNTGELFF	TGTGCCAGCAGCTCACAGGGGTCAAACACCGGGGAGCTGTTTTTT
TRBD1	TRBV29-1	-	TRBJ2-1	CSAWTGDTQQFF	TGCAGCGCGTGGACAGGGGATACCCAGCAGTTCTTC
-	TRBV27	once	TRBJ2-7	CASRLNNRHEQYF	TGTGCCAGCAGACTCAATAATCGCCACGAGCAGTACTTC
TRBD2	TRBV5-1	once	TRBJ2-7	CASSLEGTSYDWQYF	TGCGCCAGCAGCTTGGAGGGGACTAGCTACGATTGGCAGTACTTC
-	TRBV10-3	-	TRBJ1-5	CAISNSLGGPQPQHF	TGTGCCATCAGCAACTCGTTAGGGGGACCTCAGCCCCAGCATTTT
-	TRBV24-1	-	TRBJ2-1	CATSDNALPNEQFF	TGTGCCACCAGTGATAATGCCCTACCCAATGAGCAGTTCTTC
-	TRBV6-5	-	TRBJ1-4	CASSYSSSLGEKLFF	TGTGCCAGCAGTTACTCGAGCAGCCTAGGTGAAAAACTGTTTTTT
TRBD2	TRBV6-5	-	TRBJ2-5	CASTRGGGAETQYF	TGTGCCAGCACCCGCGGCGGGGGGGCGGAGACCCAGTACTTC
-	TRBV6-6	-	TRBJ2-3	CASSPLRTSTDTQYF	TGTGCCAGCAGCCCCTTACGGACTAGCACAGATACGCAGTATTTT